A selection of T cell receptor beta chains follows, all from one sample in a study of blood T cell repertoires in COVID-19. The assay was immunoSEQ multiplex PCR, and TCRdb's table has in-frame clones only and misses some. The data contain about 88,000 clones, less than 95% of them seen just once; the ten biggest clones take up more than 6%. The sequenced material came from peripheral blood. These receptors all come from a young man with COVID-19, enrolled during active disease. Both conserved end residues are part of each CDR3. The D gene is left open where the match is weak. Some rows mark clone size as missing; the rest say once, few, many or name a class of expanded clone.

NA | TRBD2 | TRBJ2-3 | TRBV9 | 14 | TGTGCCAGCAGCGCGGGGGGGGGCACAGATACGCAGTATTTT | CASSAGGGTDTQYF
NA | NA | TRBJ1-2 | TRBV12-3/TRBV12-4 | 13 | TGTGCCAGCAAATCCGGGACACACTATGGCTACACCTTC | CASKSGTHYGYTF
NA | NA | TRBJ2-7 | TRBV5-6 | 18 | TGTGCCAGCGGATCCTACCTAGCGCGATACACCGCCACCTACGAGCAGTACTTC | CASGSYLARYTATYEQYF
few | TRBD1 | TRBJ1-1 | TRBV4-1 | 18 | TGCGCCAGCAGAATGAGGGAAGGGACAGGGAGAGTGAACACTGAAGCTTTCTTT | CASRMREGTGRVNTEAFF
NA | NA | TRBJ1-5 | TRBV19 | 14 | TGTGCCAGTAGTTTACAGGGATTCGAACAGCCCCAGCATTTT | CASSLQGFEQPQHF
NA | NA | TRBJ2-3 | TRBV6-2/TRBV6-3 | 16 | TGTGCCAGCAGTTCCATCCCGGGACATATCACAGATACGCAGTATTTT | CASSSIPGHITDTQYF
once | TRBD2 | TRBJ2-2 | TRBV11-2 | 15 | TGTGCCAGCAGCTGGAGCGGGGGGGGCACCGGGGAGCTGTTTTTT | CASSWSGGGTGELFF
NA | TRBD2 | TRBJ2-1 | TRBV25-1 | 16 | TGTGCCAGCAGCCTTGCTAGCGGGTTAGCCTCCAATGAGCAGTTCTTC | CASSLASGLASNEQFF
NA | TRBD2 | TRBJ2-3 | TRBV2 | 17 | TGTGCCAGCAGGAACAAGGGACTAGCGGGGCGCACAGATACGCAGTATTTT | CASRNKGLAGRTDTQYF
NA | NA | TRBJ2-1 | TRBV7-9 | 12 | TGTGCCAGCAGACAAACGGGATGGGAGCAGTTCTTC | CASRQTGWEQFF
NA | NA | TRBJ2-5 | TRBV5-5 | 13 | TGTGCCAGCAGCTTGGCCCAGCAAGAGACCCAGTACTTC | CASSLAQQETQYF
few | NA | TRBJ2-7 | TRBV12-3/TRBV12-4 | 13 | TGTGCCAGCAGTGGGGGCAGGTCCTACGAGCAGTACTTC | CASSGGRSYEQYF
NA | NA | TRBJ2-7 | TRBV11-2 | 14 | TGTGCCAGCAGCTCCTCATCAGGGATCCACGAGCAGTACTTC | CASSSSSGIHEQYF
NA | NA | TRBJ2-1 | TRBV6-2/TRBV6-3 | 14 | TGTGCCAGCAGTTACTCGTCGGGAGTAGTTGAGCAGTTCTTC | CASSYSSGVVEQFF
NA | NA | TRBJ2-1 | TRBV24-1 | 16 | TGTGCCACCAGTGACCCTAGGGGGGGCAGGAAGGATGAGCAGTTCTTC | CATSDPRGGRKDEQFF
NA | NA | TRBJ2-7 | TRBV6-1 | 13 | TGTGCCAGCAGTGAACAGGGTTGGGCCGAGCAGTACTTC | CASSEQGWAEQYF